These 32 T cell receptor beta chains came from one sample sequenced in a study of CXCR3-negative and CXCR3-positive naive CD8 T cells (dated by TCRdb to the late 2010s). The paper as a whole reports these results and caveats: Compared with CXCR3-negative naive cells, CXCR3-positive naive cells had TRB CDR3s with higher hydrophobicity (lower Kidera factor 4), lower energy, and higher strength and volume indices.

The antigens for these receptors are not known. The data were produced on a NextSeq 550. The Human TCR Profiling Kit (MiLaboratory) was used to make UMI-labeled 5' RACE TRB cDNA libraries. TCRdb reprocessed the sequencing reads and holds a single record per CDR3 protein sequence, with no DNA. The sample's table covers tens of thousands of distinct CDR3 sequences. In total, the top ten clones hold around 0.53% of the sample. The sequencing input was naive CXCR3+ CD8+ T cells from blood. Read against the paper, the sample's cell subset or site label means: CD45RO-CCR7+CD27+CD95- naive CD8+ T cells expressing CXCR3 (TNR3+). The receptor source for this set is a human donor in good health. Some clones in this sample may be carry-over from other donors' samples.

V gene TRBV12-3 or TRBV12-4 combines with J gene TRBJ1-4; TCRdb designates TRBD1, a call that cannot be tested without DNA. CDR3 length: 13 residues. CDR3 amino acids: CASGTGSHEKLFF.

The chain has TRBV6-2 or TRBV6-3 and TRBJ1-1. Germline V gene lookup returns CDR1 MNHEY and CDR2 SVGEGT. The CDR3 extends over 12 amino acids. The CDR3 region is CASGLPHTEAFF.

This chain joins TRBV10-3 and TRBJ2-7; lacking DNA, the TRBD1 call made by TCRdb goes unchecked. This CDR3 contains 11 residues. Germline V gives CDR1 ENHRY, CDR2 SYGVKD. CDR3 amino acids: CATQGSYEQYF.

J is TRBJ1-2 and V is TRBV11-2. Germline CDR1 reads SGHAT; CDR2 reads FQNNGV. CDR3 length equals 17 residues. The chain's CDR3 is CASSLYLDGPLNYGYTF. Based on the CDR3 plus reference TRBV11-2 and TRBJ1-2, the full variable domain is EAGVAQSPRYKIIEKRQSVAFWCNPISGHATLYWYQQILGQGPKLLIQFQNNGVVDDSQLPKDRFSAERLKGVDSTLKIQPAKLEDSAVYLCASSLYLDGPLNYGYTFGSGTRLTVV.

The V gene is TRBV27, the J gene TRBJ2-7; TCRdb designates TRBD1, a call that cannot be tested without DNA. From germline, CDR1 is MNHEY and CDR2 SMNVEV (reference sequence). The CDR3 length is 14 residues. CDR3 region: CASSLLSGRYEQYF.

This chain links TRBV7-6 with TRBJ2-7; there is no DNA to check the TCRdb D call of TRBD1. CDR3 size: 12 residues. Germline assignment: CDR1 SGHVS and CDR2 FNYEAQ. This CDR3 reads CASSPGKNEQYF.

V and J are TRBV6-5 and TRBJ2-6; absent DNA, TCRdb's TRBD1 call cannot be checked. There are 16 residues in the CDR3. In germline, CDR1 is MNHEY, CDR2 SVGAGI. The CDR3: CASSYSAPGGANVLTF.

This chain connects TRBV12-3 or TRBV12-4 to TRBJ2-1; TCRdb's D gene call, TRBD1, goes unchecked for lack of DNA. The CDR3 consists of 12 residues. CDR3 loop: CASSFRENEHFF.

The rearrangement links TRBV11-3 to TRBJ2-5; with no DNA, the TCRdb D assignment of TRBD1 cannot be verified. The CDR3 totals 15 residues. Germline assignment: CDR1 SGHNT and CDR2 YENEEA. The CDR3 spells CASSLQGEPQETQYF. Based on the CDR3 plus reference TRBV11-3 and TRBJ2-5, the full variable domain is EAGVVQSPRYKIIEKKQPVAFWCNPISGHNTLYWYLQNLGQGPELLIRYENEEAVDDSQLPKDRFSAERLKGVDSTLKIQPAELGDSAVYLCASSLQGEPQETQYFGPGTRLLVL.

The gene calls are TRBV6-5 and TRBJ2-7; the TRBD1 assignment by TCRdb is unverifiable without DNA. The CDR3 spans 15 residues. Germline CDR1 is MNHEY and CDR2 is SVGAGI. The CDR3 reads CASSYSTPSSYEQYF.

J is TRBJ1-2 and V is TRBV19; the D call of TRBD1 rests on TCRdb alone, since no DNA is present to check it. CDR1 LNHDA and CDR2 SQIVND come from the germline V gene (reference sequence). This CDR3 is 12 amino acids long. This chain's CDR3 is CAAPKTNYGYTF. Combining the CDR3 with reference TRBV19 and TRBJ1-2 gives the whole variable domain DGGITQSPKYLFRKEGQNVTLSCEQNLNHDAMYWYRQDPGQGLRLIYYSQIVNDFQKGDIAEGYSVSREKKESFPLTVTSAQKNPTAFYLCAAPKTNYGYTFGSGTRLTVV.

This rearrangement joins TRBV28 to TRBJ2-1. This CDR3 is 12 amino acids long. Germline CDR1 reads MDHEN; CDR2 reads SYDVKM. The CDR3 sequence is CASSFEDNEQFF.

J is TRBJ2-3 and V is TRBV7-8; without DNA, the TCRdb call of TRBD1 cannot be checked. This CDR3 spans 14 amino acids. Per germline, CDR1 SGHVS and CDR2 FQNEAQ. This CDR3 reads CASSLGGAGDTQYF.

V usage is TRBV4-3 and J usage is TRBJ2-1. Germline CDR1 and CDR2: LGHNA and YSLEER. There are 16 residues in the CDR3. The CDR3: CASSQERWGSYNEQFF.

J is TRBJ1-3 and V is TRBV20-1. This CDR3 contains 14 residues. Germline assignment: CDR1 DFQATT and CDR2 SNEGSKA (reference sequence). The CDR3 loop reads CSARDRRSGNTIYF.

The V call is TRBV29-1, the J call TRBJ2-1. CDR1 and CDR2 (germline): SQVTM, ANQGSEA. The CDR3 has 13 residues. The CDR3 loop reads CSVAGGTNNEQFF.

The chain has TRBV29-1 and TRBJ1-1; TCRdb's D gene call, TRBD1, goes unchecked for lack of DNA. Germline assignment: CDR1 SQVTM and CDR2 ANQGSEA. This CDR3 has 13 residues. CDR3 amino acids: CSVDRGMNTEAFF.

The chain combines TRBV15 with TRBJ1-2. The CDR3 length is 13 residues. The germline V gene encodes CDR1 LNHNV and CDR2 YYDKDF (reference sequence). CDR3 sequence reads: CATSRDYKYGYTF. The full variable domain, rest sourced from reference TRBV15 and TRBJ1-2, is DAMVIQNPRYQVTQFGKPVTLSCSQTLNHNVMYWYQQKSSQAPKLLFHYYDKDFNNEADTPDNFQSRRPNTSFCFLDIRSPGLGDTAMYLCATSRDYKYGYTFGSGTRLTVV.

V is TRBV12-5 and J is TRBJ1-1; TCRdb proposes TRBD1, but this gene call is untestable without DNA. Germline lookup yields CDR1 LGHNT and CDR2 FRNRAP. The length of the CDR3 is 11 residues. The CDR3: CASGGEMEAFF. Full variable domain (outside the CDR3, taken from reference TRBV12-5 and TRBJ1-1): DARVTQTPRHKVTEMGQEVTMRCQPILGHNTVFWYRQTMMQGLELLAYFRNRAPLDDSGMPKDRFSAEMPDATLATLKIQPSEPRDSAVYFCASGGEMEAFFGQGTRLTVV.

V gene TRBV3-1 combines with J gene TRBJ2-5. Germline V gene lookup returns CDR1 LGHDT and CDR2 YNNKEL (reference sequence). The CDR3 totals 12 residues. This CDR3 reads CASSQVGETQYF.

The chain carries TRBV7-9 and TRBJ2-5; the D call from TCRdb, TRBD1, cannot be confirmed without DNA. CDR1 and CDR2 (germline): SEHNR, FQNEAQ (reference sequence). This CDR3 is built from 16 residues. This chain's CDR3 is CASSSGSGGNQETQYF. Full variable domain (missing parts from reference TRBV7-9 and TRBJ2-5): DTGVSQNPRHKITKRGQNVTFRCDPISEHNRLYWYRQTLGQGPEFLTYFQNEAQLEKSRLLSDRFSAERPKGSFSTLEIQRTEQGDSAMYLCASSSGSGGNQETQYFGPGTRLLVL.

The V gene is TRBV29-1, the J gene TRBJ2-7; checking the TCRdb D call of TRBD1 is not possible without DNA. Looked up from germline, CDR1 is SQVTM and CDR2 is ANQGSEA. The CDR3 has 15 amino acids. This CDR3 reads CSVQGSRQGSYEQYF.

The chain carries TRBV20-1 and TRBJ2-2; TCRdb selects TRBD1, and the lack of DNA leaves this call unchecked. The CDR3 has 16 residues. CDR1 and CDR2 (germline): DFQATT, SNEGSKA (reference sequence). CDR3: CSARDQGAENTGELFF.

The chain's CDR3 is CASSRTSQGWTGELFF. The chain joins TRBV28 to TRBJ2-2; no DNA is available, so the TRBD1 call from TCRdb remains unchecked. Germline V lookup: CDR1 MDHEN, CDR2 SYDVKM. The CDR3 sequence is 16 residues long.

The CDR3 here is CASSSGTSSYNEQFF. The chain is built from TRBV5-6 and TRBJ2-1; there is no DNA to check the TCRdb D call of TRBD1. Germline CDR1 reads SGHDT; CDR2 reads YYEEEE. This CDR3 has 15 amino acids.

The chain links TRBV11-2 to TRBJ2-1; there is no DNA to check the TCRdb D call of TRBD2. Germline loops: CDR1 SGHAT, CDR2 FQNNGV. The length of the CDR3 is 17 residues. The CDR3 sequence: CASSYRLLAGGNNEQFF. Full variable domain (missing parts from reference TRBV11-2 and TRBJ2-1): EAGVAQSPRYKIIEKRQSVAFWCNPISGHATLYWYQQILGQGPKLLIQFQNNGVVDDSQLPKDRFSAERLKGVDSTLKIQPAKLEDSAVYLCASSYRLLAGGNNEQFFGPGTRLTVL.

The gene calls are TRBV7-9 and TRBJ2-2; there is no DNA to check the TCRdb D call of TRBD2. This CDR3 spans 16 amino acids. Germline V gene data show CDR1 as SEHNR and CDR2 as FQNEAQ (reference sequence). The CDR3 here is CASRRAGTSFAGELFF.

The gene calls are TRBV6-5 and TRBJ2-1; there is no DNA to check the TCRdb D call of TRBD1. CDR3 length: 14 amino acids. CDR1 and CDR2 from the germline V gene are MNHEY and SVGAGI. CDR3 loop: CASSSRGLYNEQFF.

This chain links TRBV3-1 with TRBJ2-2. The CDR3 length is 11 residues. From germline, CDR1 is LGHDT and CDR2 YNNKEL (reference sequence). The CDR3 protein is CASSLDGELFF.

V is TRBV5-1 and J is TRBJ2-1. Per germline, CDR1 SGHRS and CDR2 YFSETQ. This CDR3 contains 16 residues. CDR3 protein: CASSLNGLERYNEQFF.

The chain employs TRBV29-1 and TRBJ2-7; TCRdb reports TRBD1, a call that lacks DNA to check it against. This CDR3 spans 13 amino acids. Germline V CDR1 and CDR2: SQVTM, ANQGSEA. The CDR3 region is CSVEGQNPYEQYF.

This chain uses TRBV18 with TRBJ2-7. Germline V gene lookup returns CDR1 KGHSH and CDR2 LQKENI. CDR3 length: 14 residues. The chain's CDR3 is CASSPPVGEFEQYF. The whole variable domain, filled in from reference TRBV18 and TRBJ2-7, reads NAGVMQNPRHLVRRRGQEARLRCSPMKGHSHVYWYRQLPEEGLKFMVYLQKENIIDESGMPKERFSAEFPKEGPSILRIQQVVRGDSAAYFCASSPPVGEFEQYFGPGTRLTVT.